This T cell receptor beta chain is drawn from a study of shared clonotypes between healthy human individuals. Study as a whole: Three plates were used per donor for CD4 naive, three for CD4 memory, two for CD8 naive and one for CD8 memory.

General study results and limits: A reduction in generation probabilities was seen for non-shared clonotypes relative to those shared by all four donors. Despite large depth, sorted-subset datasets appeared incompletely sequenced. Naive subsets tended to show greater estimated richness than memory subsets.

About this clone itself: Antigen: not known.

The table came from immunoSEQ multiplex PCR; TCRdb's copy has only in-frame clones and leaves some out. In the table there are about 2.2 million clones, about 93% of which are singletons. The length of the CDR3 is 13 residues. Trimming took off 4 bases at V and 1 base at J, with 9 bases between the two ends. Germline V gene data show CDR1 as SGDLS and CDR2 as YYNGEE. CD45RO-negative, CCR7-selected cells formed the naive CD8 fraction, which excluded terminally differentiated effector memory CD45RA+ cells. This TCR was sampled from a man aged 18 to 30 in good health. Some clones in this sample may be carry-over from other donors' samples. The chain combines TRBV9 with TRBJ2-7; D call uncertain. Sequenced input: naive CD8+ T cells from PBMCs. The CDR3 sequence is CASSPFASYEQYF. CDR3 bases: TGTGCCAGCAGCCCCTTCGCATCCTACGAGCAGTACTTC.